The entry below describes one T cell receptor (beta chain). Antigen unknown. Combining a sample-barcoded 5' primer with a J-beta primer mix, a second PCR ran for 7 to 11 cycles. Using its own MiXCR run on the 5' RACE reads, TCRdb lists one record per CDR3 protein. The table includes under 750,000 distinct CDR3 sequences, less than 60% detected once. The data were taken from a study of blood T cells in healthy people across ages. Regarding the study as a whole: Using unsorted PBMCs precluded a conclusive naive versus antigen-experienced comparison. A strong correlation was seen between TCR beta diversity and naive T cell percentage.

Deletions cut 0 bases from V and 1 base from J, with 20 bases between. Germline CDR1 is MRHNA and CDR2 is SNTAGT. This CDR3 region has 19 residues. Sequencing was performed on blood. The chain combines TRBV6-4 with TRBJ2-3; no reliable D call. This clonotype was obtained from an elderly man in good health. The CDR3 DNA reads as TGTGCCAGCAGTGACTCGGCATCCCGCTGGTGGAGTGGCACAGATACGCAGTATTTT. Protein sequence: CASSDSASRWWSGTDTQYF.